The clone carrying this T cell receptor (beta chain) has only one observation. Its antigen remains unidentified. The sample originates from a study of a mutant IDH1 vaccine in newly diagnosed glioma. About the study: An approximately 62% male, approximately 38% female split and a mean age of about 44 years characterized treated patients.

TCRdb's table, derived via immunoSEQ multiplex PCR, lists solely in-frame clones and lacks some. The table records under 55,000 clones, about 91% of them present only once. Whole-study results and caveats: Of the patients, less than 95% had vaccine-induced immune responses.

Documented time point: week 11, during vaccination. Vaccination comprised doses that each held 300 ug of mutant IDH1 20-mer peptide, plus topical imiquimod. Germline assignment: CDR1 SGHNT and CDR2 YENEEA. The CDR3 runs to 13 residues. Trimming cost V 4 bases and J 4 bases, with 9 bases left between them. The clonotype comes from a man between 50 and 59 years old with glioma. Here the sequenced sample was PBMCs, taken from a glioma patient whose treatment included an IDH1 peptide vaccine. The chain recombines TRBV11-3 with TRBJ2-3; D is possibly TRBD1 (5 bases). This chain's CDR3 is CASSSREADTQYF. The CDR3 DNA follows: TGTGCCAGCAGCTCCAGGGAAGCAGATACGCAGTATTTT.